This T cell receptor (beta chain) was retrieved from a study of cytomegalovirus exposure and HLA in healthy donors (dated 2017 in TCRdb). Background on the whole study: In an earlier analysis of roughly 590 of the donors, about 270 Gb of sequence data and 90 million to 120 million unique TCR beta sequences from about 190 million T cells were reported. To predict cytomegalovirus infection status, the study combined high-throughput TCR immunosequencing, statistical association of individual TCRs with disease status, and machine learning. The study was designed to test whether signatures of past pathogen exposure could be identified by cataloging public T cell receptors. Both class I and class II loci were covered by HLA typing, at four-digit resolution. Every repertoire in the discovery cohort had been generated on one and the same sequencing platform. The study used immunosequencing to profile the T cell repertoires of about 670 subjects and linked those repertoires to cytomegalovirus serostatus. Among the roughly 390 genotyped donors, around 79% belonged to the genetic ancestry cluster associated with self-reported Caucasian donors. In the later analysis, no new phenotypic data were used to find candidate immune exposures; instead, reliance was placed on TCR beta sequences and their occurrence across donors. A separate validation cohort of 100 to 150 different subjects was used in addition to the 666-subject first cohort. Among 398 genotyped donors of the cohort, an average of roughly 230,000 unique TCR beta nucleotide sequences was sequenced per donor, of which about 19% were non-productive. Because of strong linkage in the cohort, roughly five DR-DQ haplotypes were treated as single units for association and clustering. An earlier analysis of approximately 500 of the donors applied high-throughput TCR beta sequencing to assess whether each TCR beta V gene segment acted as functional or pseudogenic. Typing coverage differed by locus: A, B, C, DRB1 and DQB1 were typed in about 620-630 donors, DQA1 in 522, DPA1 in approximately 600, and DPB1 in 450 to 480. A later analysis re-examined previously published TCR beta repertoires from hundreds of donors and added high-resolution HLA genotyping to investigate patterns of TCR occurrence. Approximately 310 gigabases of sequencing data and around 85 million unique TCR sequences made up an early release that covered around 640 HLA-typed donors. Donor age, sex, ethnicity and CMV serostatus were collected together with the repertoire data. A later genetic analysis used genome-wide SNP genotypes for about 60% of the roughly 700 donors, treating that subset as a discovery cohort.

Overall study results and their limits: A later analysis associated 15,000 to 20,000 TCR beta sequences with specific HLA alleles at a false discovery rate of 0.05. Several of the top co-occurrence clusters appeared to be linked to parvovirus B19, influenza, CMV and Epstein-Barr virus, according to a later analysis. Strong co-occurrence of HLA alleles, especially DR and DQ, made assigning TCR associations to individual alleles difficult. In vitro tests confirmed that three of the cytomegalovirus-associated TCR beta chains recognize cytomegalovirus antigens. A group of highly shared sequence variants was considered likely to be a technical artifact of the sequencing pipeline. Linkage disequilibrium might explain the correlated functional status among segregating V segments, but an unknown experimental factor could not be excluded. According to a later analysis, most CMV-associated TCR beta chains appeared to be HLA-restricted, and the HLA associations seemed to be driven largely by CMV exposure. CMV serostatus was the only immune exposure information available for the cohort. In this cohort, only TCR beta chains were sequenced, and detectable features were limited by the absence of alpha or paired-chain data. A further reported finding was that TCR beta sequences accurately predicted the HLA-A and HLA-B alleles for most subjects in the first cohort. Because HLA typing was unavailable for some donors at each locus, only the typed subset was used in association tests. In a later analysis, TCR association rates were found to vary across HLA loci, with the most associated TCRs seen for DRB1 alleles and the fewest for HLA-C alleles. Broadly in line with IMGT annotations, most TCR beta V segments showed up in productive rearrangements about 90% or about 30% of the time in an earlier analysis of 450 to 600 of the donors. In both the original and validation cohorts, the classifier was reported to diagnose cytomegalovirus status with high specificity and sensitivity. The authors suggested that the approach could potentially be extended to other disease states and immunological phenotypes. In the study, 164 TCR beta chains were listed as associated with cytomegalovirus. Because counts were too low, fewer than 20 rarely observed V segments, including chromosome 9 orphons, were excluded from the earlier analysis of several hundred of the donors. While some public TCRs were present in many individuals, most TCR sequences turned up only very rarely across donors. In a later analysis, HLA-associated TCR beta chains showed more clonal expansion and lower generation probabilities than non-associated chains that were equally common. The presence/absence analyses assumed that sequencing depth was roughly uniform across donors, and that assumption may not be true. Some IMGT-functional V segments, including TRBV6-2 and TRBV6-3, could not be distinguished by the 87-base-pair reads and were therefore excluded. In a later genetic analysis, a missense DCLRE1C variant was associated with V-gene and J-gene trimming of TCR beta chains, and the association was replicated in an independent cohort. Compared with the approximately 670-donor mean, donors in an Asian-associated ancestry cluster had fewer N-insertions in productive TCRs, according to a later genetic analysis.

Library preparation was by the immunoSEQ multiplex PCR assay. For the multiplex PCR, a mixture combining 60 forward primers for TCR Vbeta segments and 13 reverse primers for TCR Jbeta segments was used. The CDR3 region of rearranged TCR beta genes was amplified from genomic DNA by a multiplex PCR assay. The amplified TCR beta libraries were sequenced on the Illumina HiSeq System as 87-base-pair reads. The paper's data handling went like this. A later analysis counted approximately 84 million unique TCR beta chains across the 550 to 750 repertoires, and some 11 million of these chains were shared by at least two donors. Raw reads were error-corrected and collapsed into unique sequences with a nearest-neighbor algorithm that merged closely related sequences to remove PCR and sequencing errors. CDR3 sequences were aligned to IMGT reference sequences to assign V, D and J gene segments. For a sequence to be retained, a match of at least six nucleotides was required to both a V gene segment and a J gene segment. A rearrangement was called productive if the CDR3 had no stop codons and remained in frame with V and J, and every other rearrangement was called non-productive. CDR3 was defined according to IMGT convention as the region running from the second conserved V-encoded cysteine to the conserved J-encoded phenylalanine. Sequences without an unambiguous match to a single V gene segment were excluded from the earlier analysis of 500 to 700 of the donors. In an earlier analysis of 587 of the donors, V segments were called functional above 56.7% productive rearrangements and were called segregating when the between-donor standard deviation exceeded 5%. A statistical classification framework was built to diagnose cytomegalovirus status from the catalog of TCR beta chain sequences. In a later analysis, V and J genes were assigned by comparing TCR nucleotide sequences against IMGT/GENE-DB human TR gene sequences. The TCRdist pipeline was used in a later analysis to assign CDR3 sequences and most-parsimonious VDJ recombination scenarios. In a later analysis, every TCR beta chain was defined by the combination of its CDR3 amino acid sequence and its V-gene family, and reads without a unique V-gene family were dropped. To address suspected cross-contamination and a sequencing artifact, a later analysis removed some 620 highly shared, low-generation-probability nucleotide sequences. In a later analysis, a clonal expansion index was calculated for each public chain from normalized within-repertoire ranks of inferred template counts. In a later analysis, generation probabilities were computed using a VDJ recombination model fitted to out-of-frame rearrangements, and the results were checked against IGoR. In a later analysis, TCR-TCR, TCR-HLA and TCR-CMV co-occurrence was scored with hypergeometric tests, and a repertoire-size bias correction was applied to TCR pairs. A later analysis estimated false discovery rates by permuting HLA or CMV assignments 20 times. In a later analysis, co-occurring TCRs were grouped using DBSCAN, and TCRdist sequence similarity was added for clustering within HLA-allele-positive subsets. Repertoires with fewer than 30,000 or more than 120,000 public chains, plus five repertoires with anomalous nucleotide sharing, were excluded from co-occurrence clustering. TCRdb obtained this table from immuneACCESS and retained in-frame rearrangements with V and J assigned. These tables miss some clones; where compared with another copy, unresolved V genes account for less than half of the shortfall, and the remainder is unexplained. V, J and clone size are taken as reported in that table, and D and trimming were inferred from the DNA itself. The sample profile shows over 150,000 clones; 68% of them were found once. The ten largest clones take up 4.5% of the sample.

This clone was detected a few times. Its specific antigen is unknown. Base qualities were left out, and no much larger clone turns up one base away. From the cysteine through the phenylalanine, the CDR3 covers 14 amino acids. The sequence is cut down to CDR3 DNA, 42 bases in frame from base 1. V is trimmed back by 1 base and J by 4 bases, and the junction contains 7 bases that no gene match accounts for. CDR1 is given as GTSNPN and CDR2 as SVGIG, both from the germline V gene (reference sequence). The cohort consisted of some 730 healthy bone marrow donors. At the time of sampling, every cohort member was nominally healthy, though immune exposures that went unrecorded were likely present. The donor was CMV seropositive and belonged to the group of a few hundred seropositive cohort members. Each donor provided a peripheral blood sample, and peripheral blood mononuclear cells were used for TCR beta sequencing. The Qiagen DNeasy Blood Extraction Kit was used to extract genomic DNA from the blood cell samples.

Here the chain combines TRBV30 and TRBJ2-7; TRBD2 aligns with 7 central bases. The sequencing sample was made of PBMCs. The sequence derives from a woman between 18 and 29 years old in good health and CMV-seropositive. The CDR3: CAWSAGMGGYEQYF. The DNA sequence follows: TGTGCCTGGAGTGCCGGGATGGGAGGGTACGAGCAGTACTTC.